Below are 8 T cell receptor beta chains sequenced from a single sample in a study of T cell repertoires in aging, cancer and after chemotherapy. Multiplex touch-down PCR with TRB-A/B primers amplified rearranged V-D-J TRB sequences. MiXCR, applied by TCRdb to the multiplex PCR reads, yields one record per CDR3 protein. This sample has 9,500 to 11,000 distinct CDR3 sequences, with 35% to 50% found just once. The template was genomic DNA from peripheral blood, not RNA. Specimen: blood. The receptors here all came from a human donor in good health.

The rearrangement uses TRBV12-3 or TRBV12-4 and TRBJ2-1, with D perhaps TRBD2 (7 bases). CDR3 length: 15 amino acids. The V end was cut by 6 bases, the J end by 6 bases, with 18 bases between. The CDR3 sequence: CASRRGRGSGNEQFF. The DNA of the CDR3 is TGTGCCAGCAGGAGGGGGAGGGGGTCGGGCAATGAGCAGTTCTTC.

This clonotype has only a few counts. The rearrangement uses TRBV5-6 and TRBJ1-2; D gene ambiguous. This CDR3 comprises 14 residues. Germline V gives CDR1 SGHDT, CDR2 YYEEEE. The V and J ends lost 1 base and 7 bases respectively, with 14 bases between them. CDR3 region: CASSLQHRGPGYTF. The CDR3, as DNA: TGTGCCAGCAGCTTGCAACACCGGGGTCCTGGCTACACCTTC.

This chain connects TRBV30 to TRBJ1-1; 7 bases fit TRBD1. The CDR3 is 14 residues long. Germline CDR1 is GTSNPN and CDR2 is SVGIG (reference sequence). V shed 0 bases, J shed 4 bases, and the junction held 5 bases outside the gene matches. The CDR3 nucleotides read TGTGCCTGGAGTGTTCGGGACAGACGCACTGAAGCTTTCTTT. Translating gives CAWSVRDRRTEAFF.

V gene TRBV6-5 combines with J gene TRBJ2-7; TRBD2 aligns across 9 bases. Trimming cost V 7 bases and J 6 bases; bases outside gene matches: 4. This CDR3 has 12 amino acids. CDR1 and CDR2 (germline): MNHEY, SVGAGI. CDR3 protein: CASTAREGEQYF. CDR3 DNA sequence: TGTGCCAGCACTGCGCGGGAGGGCGAGCAGTACTTC.

The CDR3 DNA reads as TGCAGTGCTCTGTCGGGACAGGGTTTTTACGAGCAGTACTTC. It codes for CSALSGQGFYEQYF. V gene TRBV20-1 combines with J gene TRBJ2-7; 9 bases fit TRBD1. V shed 5 bases, J shed 4 bases, and the junction held 9 bases outside the gene matches. The CDR3 runs 14 residues. Germline V CDR1 and CDR2: DFQATT, SNEGSKA (reference sequence).

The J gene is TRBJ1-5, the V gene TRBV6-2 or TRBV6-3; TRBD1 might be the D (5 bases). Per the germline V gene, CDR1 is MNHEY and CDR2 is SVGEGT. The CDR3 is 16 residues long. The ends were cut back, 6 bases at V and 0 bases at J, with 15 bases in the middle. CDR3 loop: CASSPWGGDSNQPQHF. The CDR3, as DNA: TGTGCCAGCAGCCCCTGGGGAGGGGATAGCAATCAGCCCCAGCATTTT.

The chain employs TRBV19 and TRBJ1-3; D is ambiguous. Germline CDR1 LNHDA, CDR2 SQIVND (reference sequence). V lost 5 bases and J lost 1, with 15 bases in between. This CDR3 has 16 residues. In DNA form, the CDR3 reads TGTGCCAGTAGTTTCCTTGTCGGAGGGTCTGGAAACACCATATATTTT. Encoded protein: CASSFLVGGSGNTIYF.

The CDR3 here is CASSKAISGSRDSNQPQHF. The CDR3, as DNA: TGTGCCAGCAGCAAAGCGATTTCAGGGTCCAGGGATAGCAATCAGCCCCAGCATTTT. This chain links TRBV21-1 with TRBJ1-5; the D call of TRBD1 is as the table states it, not checked on the DNA. TRBV21-1 represents a pseudogene. CDR3 size: 19 residues.